This T cell receptor beta chain is from a study of cytomegalovirus exposure and HLA in healthy donors. Notes on the study in general: In a later analysis, at a false discovery rate of 0.05, approximately 18,000 TCR beta sequences were associated with HLA alleles. A later analysis found that most CMV-associated TCR beta chains appeared HLA-restricted. Highest at DRB1 and lowest at HLA-C, TCR association rates differed among HLA loci in a later analysis.

This CDR3 is built from 12 residues. The V segment lost 7 bases and the J segment 6 bases; nucleotides outside the gene matches: 4. Germline CDR1 SQVTM, CDR2 ANQGSEA. A multiplex PCR was run with 60 Vbeta primers and 13 Jbeta primers. The assay was immunoSEQ multiplex PCR, and TCRdb's table has in-frame clones only and misses some. This table has around 200,000 clones, over 75% appearing once. This clone has just a few counts. Its antigen is currently unknown. This clonotype originated in a male donor in good health and CMV-seronegative. The sample taken for sequencing was PBMCs. V usage is TRBV29-1 and J usage is TRBJ2-1; the match to TRBD2 covers 9 bases. The CDR3 DNA follows: TGCAGCGAAATGACTAGCGGCAATGAGCAGTTCTTC. Its translation is CSEMTSGNEQFF.